Presented here are 19 T cell receptor beta chains from one specimen sequenced in a study of T cell repertoires in ileal Crohn's disease. TCRdb keeps only in-frame clones here, not all; method: immunoSEQ multiplex PCR. The table lists approximately 7,000 clones, under 75% of them singletons. The sequencing sample was made of ileal tissue. The receptors come from an adult with Crohn's disease.

The rearrangement uses TRBV6-4 and TRBJ2-1; 11 nucleotides agree with TRBD2. Germline V CDR1 and CDR2: MRHNA, SNTAGT. The CDR3 consists of 15 residues. J lost 7 bases, V lost 0 bases, and 2 bases had no gene match. Here the CDR3 reads CASSDSSGGVNEQFF. In DNA form, the CDR3 reads TGTGCCAGCAGTGACTCTAGCGGGGGGGTTAATGAGCAGTTCTTC.

This clone was picked up a small number of times. This rearrangement joins TRBV11-3 to TRBJ1-2; D is uncertain. The CDR3 covers 13 residues. Deletions cut 0 bases from V and 8 bases from J, with 10 bases between. Germline-derived CDR1 and CDR2 are SGHNT and YENEEA. The CDR3 loop reads CASSLEPGGGYTF. In nucleotides, the CDR3 is TGTGCCAGCAGCTTAGAGCCAGGAGGGGGCTACACCTTC.

The chain links TRBV27 to TRBJ2-3, with 8 bases fitting TRBD1. The V gene's germline CDR1 is MNHEY and CDR2 SMNVEV (reference sequence). V was pared by 1 base and J by 1 base, with 10 bases of the junction left unmatched. This CDR3 has 18 residues. CDR3 DNA: TGTGCCAGCAGTTTATACCAGCAGCAGGGGGCAGGCACAGATACGCAGTATTTT. Amino acids: CASSLYQQQGAGTDTQYF.

The chain links TRBV4-3 to TRBJ2-7; TRBD2 might be the D (6 bases). The CDR3 consists of 14 residues. Between the trimmed V and J ends, which lost 5 bases and 3 bases, there was a span of 14 bases. Per the germline V gene, CDR1 is LGHNA and CDR2 is YSLEER. The CDR3 protein is CASSGLNGGYEQYF. The CDR3 region has the DNA TGCGCCAGCAGCGGACTAAACGGGGGCTACGAGCAGTACTTC.

The chain joins TRBV11-2 to TRBJ1-1; D unclear. The CDR3 runs 11 residues. V was cut by 4 bases and J by 3 bases, with 3 bases left in between. In germline, CDR1 is SGHAT, CDR2 FQNNGV. CDR3 DNA: TGTGCCAGCAGCTCCGACACTGAAGCTTTCTTT. It is translated as CASSSDTEAFF.

The chain links TRBV20-1 to TRBJ1-1; D uncertain. Germline lookup yields CDR1 DFQATT and CDR2 SNEGSKA (reference sequence). V was clipped by 5 bases and J by 1 base, with 5 bases between them. The CDR3 has 11 residues. The CDR3 protein is CSAGRNTEAFF. The CDR3 DNA reads TGCAGTGCTGGCAGGAACACTGAAGCTTTCTTT.

The chain combines TRBV6-5 with TRBJ1-5, with D possibly TRBD1 on 5 matching bases. Germline CDR1 and CDR2: MNHEY and SVGAGI. This CDR3 spans 15 amino acids. V lost 6 bases and J lost 3, with 15 bases in between. The CDR3 sequence is CASSPAGLHNQPQHF. Here the CDR3 DNA reads TGTGCCAGCAGCCCTGCGGGGCTCCACAATCAGCCCCAGCATTTT.

The V and J genes are TRBV4-1 and TRBJ2-5; the match to TRBD2 covers 7 bases. The V gene end was trimmed by 3 bases and the J gene end by 3 bases; junction bases not matched to a gene: 7. CDR3 size: 15 residues. From germline, CDR1 is MGHRA and CDR2 YSYEKL. The CDR3 coding sequence is TGCGCCAGCAGCCACGCGGGGACTATCGAAGAGACCCAGTACTTC. It is translated as CASSHAGTIEETQYF.

This clone was detected only a few times. The genes are TRBV10-3 and TRBJ2-5, with 11 bases matching TRBD1. The CDR3 is 18 amino acids. V trimming: 1 base; J trimming: 3 bases; junction bases outside the gene matches: 10. CDR1 is ENHRY, CDR2 SYGVKD, per germline. The CDR3 here is CAISEFLTGQGAEETQYF. In nucleotides, the CDR3 is TGTGCCATCAGTGAGTTCCTCACTGGACAGGGGGCTGAAGAGACCCAGTACTTC.

This clone showed up just once. The J gene is TRBJ1-2, the V gene TRBV6-5; D not resolved. Per the germline V gene, CDR1 is MNHEY and CDR2 is SVGAGI. V shed 0 bases and J shed 5 bases, with 7 bases lying between them. This CDR3 has 13 amino acids. As DNA, the CDR3 is TGTGCCAGCAGTTACTCGAGCGTTTATGGCTACACCTTC. It translates to CASSYSSVYGYTF.

The chain has TRBV5-6 and TRBJ2-7, with 7 bases matching TRBD1. Trimming cost V 3 bases and J 5 bases; bases outside gene matches: 5. The CDR3 consists of 13 residues. The germline gives CDR1 SGHDT, CDR2 YYEEEE. The CDR3 DNA follows: TGTGCCAGCAGCTCCCGTCAGGGGGACGAGCAGTACTTC. As protein: CASSSRQGDEQYF. Complete variable domain (other parts from reference TRBV5-6 and TRBJ2-7): DAGVTQSPTHLIKTRGQQVTLRCSPKSGHDTVSWYQQALGQGPQFIFQYYEEEERQRGNFPDRFSGHQFPNYSSELNVNALLLGDSALYLCASSSRQGDEQYFGPGTRLTVT.

The V gene is TRBV19, the J gene TRBJ2-3; perhaps TRBD2 as D (5 bases). The germline V and J ends were trimmed by 3 bases and 2 bases, with 9 bases remaining between them. CDR1 is LNHDA, CDR2 SQIVND, per germline (reference sequence). The CDR3 sequence is 14 residues long. The CDR3 sequence: CASSIGSSTDTQYF. DNA of the CDR3: TGTGCCAGTAGTATTGGGAGTTCCACAGATACGCAGTATTTT.

The chain combines TRBV23-1 with TRBJ2-7; maybe TRBD1 (6 bases). TRBV23-1 is identified as an open reading frame with a role that is uncertain. This CDR3 spans 16 amino acids. Between the trimmed V and J ends, which lost 0 bases and 0 bases, there was a span of 12 bases. The CDR3 protein is CASSQSGHNSSYEQYF. Here the CDR3 DNA reads TGCGCCAGCAGTCAATCGGGACACAATAGCTCCTACGAGCAGTACTTC.

The chain carries TRBV19 and TRBJ2-1; D unresolved. Trimming left V 3 bases short and J 0 bases short, with 12 bases between. The CDR3 is 16 amino acids. In germline, CDR1 is LNHDA, CDR2 SQIVND (reference sequence). CDR3 amino acids: CASSIEASSSYNEQFF. The CDR3 DNA follows: TGTGCCAGTAGTATCGAAGCCTCGAGCTCCTACAATGAGCAGTTCTTC.

V usage is TRBV7-2 and J usage is TRBJ2-1, with D tentatively TRBD1 (6 bases). The CDR3 loop spans 15 amino acids. Germline CDR1 SGHTA, CDR2 FQGNSA. Deletions cut 2 bases from V and 5 bases from J, with 13 bases between. The CDR3, as DNA: TGTGCCAGCAGCTTATCCGGGACAAAACACAATGAGCAGTTCTTC. This translates into CASSLSGTKHNEQFF.

This clone came up a few times. The V and J genes are TRBV4-3 and TRBJ1-1, with 8 bases aligning to TRBD1. The CDR3 extends over 18 amino acids. CDR1 and CDR2 from the germline V gene are LGHNA and YSLEER. With V trimmed by 4 bases and J by 1 base, 14 bases remained unmatched. Written as DNA, the CDR3 is TGCGCCAGCAGCCGAAACTACTGGATAGGGACAGGGAACACTGAAGCTTTCTTT. This encodes CASSRNYWIGTGNTEAFF.

This chain joins TRBV7-9 and TRBJ2-3, with a tentative D call TRBD1 (5 bases). Germline loops: CDR1 SEHNR, CDR2 FQNEAQ (reference sequence). V was shortened by 1 base and J by 6 bases, with 17 bases between the two germline ends. The CDR3 totals 16 residues. The CDR3 sequence is CASSLDIGARSDTQYF. The DNA of the CDR3 is TGTGCCAGCAGCTTAGATATAGGGGCTAGATCTGATACGCAGTATTTT.

V and J are TRBV27 and TRBJ2-1; 8 positions match TRBD2. The trim removed 3 bases at V and 0 bases at J, leaving 4 bases unmatched. Germline values: CDR1 MNHEY, CDR2 SMNVEV (reference sequence). The CDR3 is 16 residues long. Here the CDR3 reads CASSFRLAGSYNEQFF. The CDR3 DNA reads TGTGCCAGCAGTTTTCGGCTAGCGGGCTCCTACAATGAGCAGTTCTTC.

This clone was detected a few times. Other nucleotide sequences in the sample specify the same CDR3. The chain joins TRBV27 to TRBJ1-1, with 9 bases that match TRBD1. Germline loops: CDR1 MNHEY, CDR2 SMNVEV (reference sequence). V lost 3 bases and J lost 4; bases outside the gene matches: 3. CDR3 length: 14 amino acids. CDR3 sequence reads: CASSLTGGVTEAFF. CDR3 sequence (DNA): TGTGCCAGCAGTTTGACAGGGGGAGTCACTGAAGCTTTCTTT.